This paragraph covers one T cell receptor beta chain sequence. This entry belongs to a study of cytomegalovirus exposure and HLA in healthy donors. V trimming: 4 bases; J trimming: 7 bases; junction bases outside the gene matches: 13. The CDR3 is made up of 16 amino acids. Germline V gene data show CDR1 as LGHNA and CDR2 as YNFKEQ. In the PCR, 60 Vbeta and 13 Jbeta primers were used. TCRdb's table, derived via immunoSEQ multiplex PCR, lists solely in-frame clones and lacks some. The sample includes 210,000 or so clones, around 80% of them seen just once. The TCR was taken from a man in his late teens or twenties in good health and CMV-seronegative. The chain recombines TRBV4-2 with TRBJ1-5; TRBD1 matches at 7 bases. Input material: PBMCs. CDR3 protein: CASSPYRGGTVQPQHF. In DNA, the CDR3 is TGTGCCAGCAGCCCATATCGGGGCGGGACAGTCCAGCCCCAGCATTTT.